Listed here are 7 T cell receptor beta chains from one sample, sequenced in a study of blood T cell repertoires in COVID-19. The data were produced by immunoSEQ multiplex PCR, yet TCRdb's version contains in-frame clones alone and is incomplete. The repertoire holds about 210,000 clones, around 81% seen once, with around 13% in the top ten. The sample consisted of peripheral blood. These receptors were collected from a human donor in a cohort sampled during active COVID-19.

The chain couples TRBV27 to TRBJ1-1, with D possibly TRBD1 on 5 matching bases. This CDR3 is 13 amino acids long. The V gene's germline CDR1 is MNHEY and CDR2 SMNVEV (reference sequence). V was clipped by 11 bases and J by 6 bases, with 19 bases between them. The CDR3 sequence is CAVRRLRGSEAFF. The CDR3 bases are TGTGCCGTCAGGCGCCTAAGGGGCTCTGAAGCTTTCTTT.

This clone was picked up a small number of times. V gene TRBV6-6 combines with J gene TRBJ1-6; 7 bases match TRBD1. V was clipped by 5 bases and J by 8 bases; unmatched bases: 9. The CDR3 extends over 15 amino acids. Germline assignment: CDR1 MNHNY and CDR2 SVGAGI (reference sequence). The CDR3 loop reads CASSQSSGGDSPLHF. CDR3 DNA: TGTGCCAGCAGTCAATCCTCAGGGGGAGATTCACCCCTCCACTTT.

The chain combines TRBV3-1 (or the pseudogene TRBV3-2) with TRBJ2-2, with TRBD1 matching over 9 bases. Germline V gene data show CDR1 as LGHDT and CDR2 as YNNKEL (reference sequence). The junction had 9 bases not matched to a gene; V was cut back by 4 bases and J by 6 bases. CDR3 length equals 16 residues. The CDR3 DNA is TGTGCCAGCAGCCTTAGAGGGACAGGGAGGGCCGGGGAGCTGTTTTTT. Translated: CASSLRGTGRAGELFF.

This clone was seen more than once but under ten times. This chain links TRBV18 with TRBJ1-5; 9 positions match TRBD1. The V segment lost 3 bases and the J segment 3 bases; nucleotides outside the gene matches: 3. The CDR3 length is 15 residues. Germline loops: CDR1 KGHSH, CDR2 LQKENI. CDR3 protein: CASSPGQGHNQPQHF. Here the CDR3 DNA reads TGTGCCAGCTCACCGGGACAGGGCCACAATCAGCCCCAGCATTTT.

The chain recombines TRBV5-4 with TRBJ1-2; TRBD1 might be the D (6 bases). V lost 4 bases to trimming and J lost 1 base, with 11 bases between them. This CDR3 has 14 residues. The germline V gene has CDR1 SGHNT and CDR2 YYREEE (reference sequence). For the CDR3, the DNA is TGTGCCAGCAGCGGAGCACAGGGTAACTATGGCTACACCTTC. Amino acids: CASSGAQGNYGYTF.

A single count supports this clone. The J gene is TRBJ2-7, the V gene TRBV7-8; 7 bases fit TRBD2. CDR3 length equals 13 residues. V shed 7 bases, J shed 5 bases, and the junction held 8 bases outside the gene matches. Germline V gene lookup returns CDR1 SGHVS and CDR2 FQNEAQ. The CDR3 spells CASTLHREDEQYF. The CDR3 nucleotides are TGTGCCAGCACACTTCATCGGGAGGACGAGCAGTACTTC.

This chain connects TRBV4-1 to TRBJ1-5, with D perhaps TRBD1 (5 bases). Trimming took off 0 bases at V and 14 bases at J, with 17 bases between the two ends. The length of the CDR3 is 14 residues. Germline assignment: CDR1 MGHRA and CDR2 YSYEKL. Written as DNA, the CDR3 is TGCGCCAGCAGCCAAGATTCTGGGCAGGGAAAGGAGCATTTT. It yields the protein CASSQDSGQGKEHF.